The entry below gives a single TCR beta chain sequence along with its context. This sample is drawn from a study of T-cell memory formation after mild COVID-19. Study-level information: The TCR clusters were mostly specific to one donor.

V dropped 5 bases and J dropped 6 bases, with 11 bases sitting between them. The CDR3 is 13 residues long. Germline lookup yields CDR1 SGHVS and CDR2 FQNEAQ. TCRdb re-called the 5' RACE reads with MiXCR, one entry per CDR3 protein. The table lists about 210,000 distinct CDR3 sequences, 27% of them singletons. The clonotype was recovered from an adult woman who had mild COVID-19 (a few samples of this study predate the infection). Cell type and time point are not known. Sequenced: PBMCs or a T cell subset sorted from them (not recorded which). The gene calls are TRBV7-8 and TRBJ1-5; no firm D call. As DNA, the CDR3 is TGTGCCAGCAGCCCCTCTGAGGGTCAGCCCCAGCATTTT. This gives the protein CASSPSEGQPQHF.